There are a few counts of the clone carrying this TCR beta chain. The antigen is not known. The second PCR ran 7 to 11 cycles with a sample-barcoded 5' primer and J-beta primers. From the 5' RACE reads, TCRdb called clonotypes with MiXCR, one entry per CDR3 protein. The repertoire consists of 1.5 million to 2 million distinct CDR3 sequences, with 28% occurring once and the leading ten covering less than 9.5%. The record originates from a study of blood T cells in healthy people across ages. Study summary: The template switching approach captured approximately one barcoded beta molecule for every two T cells. Whole-study results and caveats: When set beside aged donors, long-lived donors presented more naive CD4+ cells and higher diversity.

The amount of total RNA extracted per sample was at least 6 micrograms. The sequence came from a young woman in good health. Sequencing used blood.

The CDR3: CASRGRDYIQYF. As DNA, the CDR3 is TGTGCCAGCCGGGGCAGGGATTACATTCAGTACTTC. This chain uses TRBV12-3 or TRBV12-4 with TRBJ2-4; D possibly matches TRBD1 or TRBD2 (5 bases each). Trimming removed 8 bases from V and 8 bases from J, with 13 bases in between. CDR3 length: 12 residues.